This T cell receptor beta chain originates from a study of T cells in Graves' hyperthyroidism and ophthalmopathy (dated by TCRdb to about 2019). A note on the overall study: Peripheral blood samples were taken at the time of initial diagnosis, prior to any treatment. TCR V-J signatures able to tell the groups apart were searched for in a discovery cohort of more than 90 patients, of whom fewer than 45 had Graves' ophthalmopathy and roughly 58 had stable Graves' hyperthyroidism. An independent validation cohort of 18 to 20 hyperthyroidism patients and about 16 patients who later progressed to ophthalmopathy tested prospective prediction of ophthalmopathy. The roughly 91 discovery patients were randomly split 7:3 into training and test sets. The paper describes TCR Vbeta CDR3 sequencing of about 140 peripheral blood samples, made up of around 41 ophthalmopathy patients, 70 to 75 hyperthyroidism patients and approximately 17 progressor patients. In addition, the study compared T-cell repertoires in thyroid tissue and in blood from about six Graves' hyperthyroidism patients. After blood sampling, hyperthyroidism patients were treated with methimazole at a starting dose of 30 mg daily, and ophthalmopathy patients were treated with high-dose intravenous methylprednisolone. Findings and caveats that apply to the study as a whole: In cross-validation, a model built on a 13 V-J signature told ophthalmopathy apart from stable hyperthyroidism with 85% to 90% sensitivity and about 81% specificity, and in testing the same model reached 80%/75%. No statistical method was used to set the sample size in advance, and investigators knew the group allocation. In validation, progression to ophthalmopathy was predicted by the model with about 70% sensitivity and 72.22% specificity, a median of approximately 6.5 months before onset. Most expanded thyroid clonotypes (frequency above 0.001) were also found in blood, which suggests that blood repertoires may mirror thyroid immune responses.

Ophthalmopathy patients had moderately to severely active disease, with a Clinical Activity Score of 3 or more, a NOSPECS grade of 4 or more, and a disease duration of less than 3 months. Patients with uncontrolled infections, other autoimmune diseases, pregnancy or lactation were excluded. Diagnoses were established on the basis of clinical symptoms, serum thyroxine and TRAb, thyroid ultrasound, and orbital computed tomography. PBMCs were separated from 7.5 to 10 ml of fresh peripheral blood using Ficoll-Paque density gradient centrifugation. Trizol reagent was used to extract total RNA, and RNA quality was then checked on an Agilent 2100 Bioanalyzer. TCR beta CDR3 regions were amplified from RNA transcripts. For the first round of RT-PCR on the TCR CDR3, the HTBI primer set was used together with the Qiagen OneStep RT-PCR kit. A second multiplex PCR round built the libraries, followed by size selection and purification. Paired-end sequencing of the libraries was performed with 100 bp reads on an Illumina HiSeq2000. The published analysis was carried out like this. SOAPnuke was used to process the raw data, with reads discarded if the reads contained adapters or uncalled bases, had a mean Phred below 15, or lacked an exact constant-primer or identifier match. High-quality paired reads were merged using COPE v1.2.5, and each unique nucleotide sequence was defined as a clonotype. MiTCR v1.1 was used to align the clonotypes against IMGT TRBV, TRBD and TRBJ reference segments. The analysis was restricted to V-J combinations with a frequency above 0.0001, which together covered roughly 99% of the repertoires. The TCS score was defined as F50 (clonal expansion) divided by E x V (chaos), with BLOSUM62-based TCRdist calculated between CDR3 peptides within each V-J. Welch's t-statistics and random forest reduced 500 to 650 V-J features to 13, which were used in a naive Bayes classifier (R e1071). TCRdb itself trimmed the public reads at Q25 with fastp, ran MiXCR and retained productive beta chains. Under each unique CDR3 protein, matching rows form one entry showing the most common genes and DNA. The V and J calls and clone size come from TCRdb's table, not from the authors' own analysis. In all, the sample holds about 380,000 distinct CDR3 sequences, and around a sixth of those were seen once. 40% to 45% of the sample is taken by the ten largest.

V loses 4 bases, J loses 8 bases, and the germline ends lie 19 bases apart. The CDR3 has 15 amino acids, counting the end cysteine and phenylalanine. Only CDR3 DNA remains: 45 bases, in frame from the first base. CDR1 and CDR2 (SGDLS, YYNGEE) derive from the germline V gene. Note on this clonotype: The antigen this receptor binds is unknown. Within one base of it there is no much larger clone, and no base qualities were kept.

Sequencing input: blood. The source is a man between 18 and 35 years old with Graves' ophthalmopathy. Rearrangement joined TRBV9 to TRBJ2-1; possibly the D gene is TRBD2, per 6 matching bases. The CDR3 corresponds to CASSTRLVGGHEQFF. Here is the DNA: TGTGCCAGCAGCACACGACTAGTAGGAGGCCATGAGCAGTTCTTC.